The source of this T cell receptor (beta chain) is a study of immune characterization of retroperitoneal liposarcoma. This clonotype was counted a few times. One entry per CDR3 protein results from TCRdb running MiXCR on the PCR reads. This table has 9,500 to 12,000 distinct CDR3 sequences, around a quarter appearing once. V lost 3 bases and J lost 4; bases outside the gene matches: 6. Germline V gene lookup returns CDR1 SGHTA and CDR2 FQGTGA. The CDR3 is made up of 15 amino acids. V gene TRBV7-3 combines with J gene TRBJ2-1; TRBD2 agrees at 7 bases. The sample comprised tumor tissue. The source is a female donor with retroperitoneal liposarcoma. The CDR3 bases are TGTGCCAGCAGCTTGGACGGGGGGAGTTACAATGAGCAGTTCTTC. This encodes CASSLDGGSYNEQFF.